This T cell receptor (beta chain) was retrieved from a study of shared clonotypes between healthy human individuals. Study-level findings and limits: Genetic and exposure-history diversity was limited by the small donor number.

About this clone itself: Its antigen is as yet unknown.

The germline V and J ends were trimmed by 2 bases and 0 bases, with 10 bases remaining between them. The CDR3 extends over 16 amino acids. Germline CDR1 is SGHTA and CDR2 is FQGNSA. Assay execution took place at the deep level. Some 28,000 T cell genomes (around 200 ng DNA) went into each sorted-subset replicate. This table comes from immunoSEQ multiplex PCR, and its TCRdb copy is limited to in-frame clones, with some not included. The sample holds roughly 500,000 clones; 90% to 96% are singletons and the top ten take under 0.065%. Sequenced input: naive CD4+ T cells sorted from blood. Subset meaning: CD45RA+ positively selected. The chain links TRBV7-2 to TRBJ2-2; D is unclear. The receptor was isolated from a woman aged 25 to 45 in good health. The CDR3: CASSLLKRPNTGELFF. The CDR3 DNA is TGTGCCAGCAGCTTATTGAAGCGCCCGAACACCGGGGAGCTGTTTTTT.